Listed below are T cell receptor beta chains from one sample, sequenced in a study of Ad26.COV2.S vaccination and SARS-CoV-2 variants. Method: immunoSEQ multiplex PCR; TCRdb's copy keeps in-frame clones and lacks some. The data contain roughly 700,000 clones, approximately 88% of them singletons. The sequencing used peripheral blood, collected in a trial of Ad26.COV2.S vaccine versus placebo. The receptor source for this set is a person between 18 and 65 years old who received the Ad26.COV2.S COVID-19 vaccine or a placebo. Both conserved end residues are part of each CDR3.

TRBV7-2	TRBJ2-7	CASSSPSGGPYEQYF
TRBV2	TRBJ1-2	CARRGAGYGYTF
TRBV5-6	TRBJ1-1	CASSFVDRDTEAFF
TRBV6-5	TRBJ1-3	CASSYFGTASGNTIYF
TRBV7-2	TRBJ2-3	CASSLGGPDTQYF
TRBV19	TRBJ2-1	CASSIEASREQFF
TRBV7-8	TRBJ2-5	CASSLGEGLAQYF
TRBV24-1	TRBJ1-2	CARKSSNYGYTF
TRBV19	TRBJ1-3	CASSTPSGQRNTIYF
TRBV7-9	TRBJ2-1	CASSLARWDNEQFF
TRBV7-9	TRBJ2-7	CASSGSSGKPYEQYF
TRBV11-2	TRBJ1-1	CASSLAGNPEAFF
TRBV7-9	TRBJ2-1	CASSSGSGYNEQFF
TRBV5-1	TRBJ2-7	CASSLPSYEQYF
TRBV7-9	TRBJ1-4	CASSSRQAEGEKLFF
TRBV5-6	TRBJ2-5	CASSRDRYQETQYF
TRBV18	TRBJ2-7	CASSPGTSGRVDEQYF
TRBV30	TRBJ1-3	CAWSGESRGSGNTIYF
TRBV3-1/TRBV3-2	TRBJ2-3	CASSQLRLANTDTQYF
TRBV7-9	TRBJ2-5	CASSRDELGTQYF
TRBV3-1/TRBV3-2	TRBJ2-5	CASSWSGRGETQYF
TRBV27	TRBJ2-7	CASSMTSGYEQYF
TRBV2	TRBJ1-1	CASISYSVGGTEAFF
TRBV7-2	TRBJ1-6	CASSQTGGNSPLHF
TRBV7-9	TRBJ1-1	CASSRTEATEAFF
TRBV19	TRBJ1-5	CASSVQGASSQPQHF
TRBV29-1	TRBJ1-6	CSVSWDRNSPLHF
TRBV9	TRBJ1-1	CASNREMNTEAFF
TRBV14	TRBJ2-6	CASSQMGAGANVLTF
TRBV5-1	TRBJ1-1	CATSETGALNTEAFF
TRBV23-1	TRBJ2-7	CASRTGRADYEQYF
TRBV4-1	TRBJ2-5	CASSPGPQAGETQYF
TRBV5-1	TRBJ2-7	CASSTRQGPYEQYF
TRBV12-3/TRBV12-4	TRBJ2-1	CASSDNEQFF
TRBV24-1	TRBJ1-1	CATSDKGQGKAFF
TRBV2	TRBJ2-3	CASKVQGFDTQYF
TRBV18	TRBJ2-7	CASSPGLAGSYEQYF
TRBV7-8	TRBJ2-2	CASSLSRLAGAGELFF
TRBV25-1	TRBJ2-3	CASSDGDSRTDTQYF
TRBV7-9	TRBJ2-1	CASSFARTENEQFF
TRBV7-8	TRBJ1-6	CASRGQDNSPLHF
TRBV27	TRBJ2-7	CASSSEGLAGSYEQYF
TRBV4-3	TRBJ2-5	CASSQDLAAGGETQYF
TRBV6-5	TRBJ1-1	CASNNNVGVGAFF
TRBV9	TRBJ2-2	CASSVVGNTGELFF
TRBV12-3/TRBV12-4	TRBJ2-3	CASSSRDRGQYF
TRBV5-8	TRBJ2-3	CASSPGTGRTDTQYF
TRBV5-1	TRBJ1-2	CASSWAGPYYGYTF
TRBV12-3/TRBV12-4	TRBJ2-1	CASSFLGYNEQFF
TRBV6-5	TRBJ1-2	CASRGGHGYTF
TRBV5-6	TRBJ2-2	CASRLRGVMSQTGELFF
TRBV5-1	TRBJ2-3	CASSPVDLTDTQYF
TRBV3-1/TRBV3-2	TRBJ2-1	CASSQVRINEQFF
TRBV5-1	TRBJ2-1	CASSLERDGRNEQFF
TRBV21-1	TRBJ2-7	CASSKAAGGEPAGTYEQYF
TRBV6-1	TRBJ2-7	CASSVATGRSYEQYF
TRBV4-2	TRBJ2-3	CASSQRRDTQYF
TRBV6-5	TRBJ2-7	CASSYSRGQASYEQYF
TRBV19	TRBJ1-1	CASSMGGTGRIGNTEAFF